This T cell receptor (beta chain) derives from a study of control samples from healthy donors and cancer patients. Method: immunoSEQ multiplex PCR; TCRdb's copy keeps in-frame clones and lacks some. The data contain 110,000 to 150,000 clones, about 94% of them seen just once; the ten biggest clones take up 14%. The CDR3 extends over 15 amino acids. The chain carries TRBV12-2 and TRBJ2-7; whether TRBD2, the table's D call, matches the DNA was not checked. TRBV12-2 counts as a pseudogene. Sequenced material: PBMCs. The receptor was isolated from a man in his sixties with colorectal cancer. The chain's CDR3 is CASRRPAGPSYEQYF. DNA of the CDR3: TGTGCAAGTCGCCGCCCCGCGGGTCCCTCCTACGAGCAGTACTTC.